Following are 21 T cell receptor beta chains from one sample sequenced in a study of cytomegalovirus exposure and HLA in healthy donors. In the PCR, 60 Vbeta and 13 Jbeta primers were used. The method was immunoSEQ multiplex PCR; TCRdb's version includes in-frame clones alone and lacks a portion of them. The sample yields 150,000 to 200,000 clones, 75% to 85% seen once. Material: PBMCs. The receptors come from a girl aged 2 to 10 in good health and CMV-seropositive.

This rearrangement joins TRBV9 to TRBJ2-1; weak D call: TRBD2 (6 bases). Germline V CDR1 and CDR2: SGDLS, YYNGEE. With 0 bases removed from V and 5 bases from J, the gap between germline ends came to 15 bases. CDR3 size: 16 residues. The chain's CDR3 is CASSVDAGLSDNEQFF. The CDR3 coding sequence is TGTGCCAGCAGCGTAGACGCGGGATTATCGGACAATGAGCAGTTCTTC.

The rearrangement joins TRBV10-3 to TRBJ2-1; tentative D call: TRBD2 (6 bases). Trimming left V 0 bases short and J 7 bases short, with 16 bases between. The germline V gene has CDR1 ENHRY and CDR2 SYGVKD. This CDR3 has 16 residues. The CDR3 DNA follows: TGTGCCATCAGTGAGTCAGGGACTCTAGTGACGAATGAGCAGTTCTTC. Encoded protein: CAISESGTLVTNEQFF.

This chain joins TRBV18 and TRBJ1-1; D is uncertain. This CDR3 comprises 13 residues. Germline-derived CDR1 and CDR2 are KGHSH and LQKENI. V lost 1 base, J lost 5 bases, and 8 bases lay in between. The CDR3 sequence is CASSPLPETEAFF. The CDR3 DNA reads as TGTGCCAGCTCACCACTTCCGGAGACTGAAGCTTTCTTT. Filled out from reference TRBV18 and TRBJ1-1, the complete variable domain reads NAGVMQNPRHLVRRRGQEARLRCSPMKGHSHVYWYRQLPEEGLKFMVYLQKENIIDESGMPKERFSAEFPKEGPSILRIQQVVRGDSAAYFCASSPLPETEAFFGQGTRLTVV.

This chain uses TRBV4-2 with TRBJ2-5; D is unclear. The J call may not be correct, given that the DNA end is closer to TRBJ2-7. This CDR3 is 13 amino acids long. In germline, CDR1 is LGHNA, CDR2 YNFKEQ. The chain's CDR3 is CASSVSTSYEQYF. In nucleotides, the CDR3 is TGTGCCAGCAGTGTGAGTACCTCCTACGAGCAGTACTTC.

V is TRBV6-6 and J is TRBJ1-5; TRBD1 aligns across 9 bases. This CDR3 spans 14 amino acids. The germline V gene has CDR1 MNHNY and CDR2 SVGAGI (reference sequence). V lost 6 bases, J lost 7 bases, and 7 bases stayed unmatched. CDR3 in amino acids: CASSQDRGRQPQHF. The CDR3 DNA is TGTGCCAGCAGCCAGGACAGGGGACGACAGCCCCAGCATTTT.

The chain combines TRBV11-3 with TRBJ2-3; 12 nucleotides align to TRBD2. Germline CDR1 SGHNT, CDR2 YENEEA. The CDR3 contains 16 residues. V was pared by 4 bases and J by 6 bases, with 8 bases of the junction left unmatched. This CDR3 is CASSSTTSGSADTQYF. The CDR3 bases are TGTGCCAGCAGCTCGACGACTAGCGGGAGTGCGGATACGCAGTATTTT.

Regarding this clone: This specimen includes other DNA sequences encoding the same CDR3. J is TRBJ1-1 and V is TRBV7-3, with 8 bases fitting TRBD1. Germline lookup yields CDR1 SGHTA and CDR2 FQGTGA. This CDR3 spans 14 amino acids. J lost 1 base, V lost 6 bases, and 4 bases had no gene match. CDR3 nucleotides: TGTGCCAGCAGTATAACAGGGGGGAACACTGAAGCTTTCTTT. This encodes CASSITGGNTEAFF.

The rearrangement links TRBV6-1 to TRBJ2-3, with D unclear. Trimming took off 6 bases at V and 2 bases at J, with 15 bases between the two ends. This CDR3 has 15 amino acids. Germline V gene lookup returns CDR1 MNHNS and CDR2 SASEGT. The CDR3, as DNA: TGTGCCAGCAGCATCCCTCTAGGAATCACAGATACGCAGTATTTT. It specifies CASSIPLGITDTQYF.

With respect to this clone: The same CDR3 also results from other DNA sequences found in this sample. The chain uses TRBV6-5 and TRBJ2-7; D is possibly TRBD2 (5 bases). The CDR3 is made up of 13 amino acids. Trimming stripped 0 bases from V and 4 bases from J, with 7 bases between. Per the germline V gene, CDR1 is MNHEY and CDR2 is SVGAGI. The CDR3: CASSYSRGYEQYF. The CDR3 DNA reads as TGTGCCAGCAGTTACTCGAGAGGGTACGAGCAGTACTTC.

This clone was seen a single time. The rearrangement links TRBV19 to TRBJ1-5, with 8 bases that match TRBD1. Losses at the gene ends were 5 bases for V and 0 bases for J; bases not matched to a gene: 12. The CDR3 is made up of 18 amino acids. The germline V gene encodes CDR1 LNHDA and CDR2 SQIVND (reference sequence). CDR3 loop: CASSGAGTGDYSNQPQHF. CDR3 DNA sequence: TGTGCCAGTAGTGGCGCGGGGACAGGAGACTATAGCAATCAGCCCCAGCATTTT.

The chain employs TRBV7-9 and TRBJ1-4, with D tentatively TRBD1 (5 bases). The CDR3 loop spans 16 amino acids. V was trimmed by 2 bases and J by 5 bases, leaving 15 bases between them. Germline lookup yields CDR1 SEHNR and CDR2 FQNEAQ (reference sequence). The CDR3 DNA reads as TGTGCCAGCAGCTTAAGCCCGTCAGGGATAAATGAAAAACTGTTTTTT. Protein sequence: CASSLSPSGINEKLFF.

There are a few counts of this clone. The rearrangement links TRBV5-6 to TRBJ1-2; 10 bases agree with TRBD1. J was trimmed by 9 bases and V by 3 bases; bases with no gene match: 8. Germline CDR1 reads SGHDT; CDR2 reads YYEEEE. The CDR3 covers 14 residues. CDR3 residues: CASSSRTGGESYTF. The CDR3 DNA sequence: TGTGCCAGCAGCTCCAGGACAGGGGGGGAGAGCTACACCTTC.

The V and J genes are TRBV5-1 and TRBJ2-2, with TRBD2 matching over 8 bases. Trimming took 4 bases from V and 7 from J; bases not matched to a gene: 12. The CDR3 length is 16 residues. Looked up from germline, CDR1 is SGHRS and CDR2 is YFSETQ. The CDR3 is CASSPASSGTIGELFF. As DNA, the CDR3 is TGCGCCAGCAGCCCCGCAAGTAGCGGGACTATCGGGGAGCTGTTTTTT.

This clone was observed once. V usage is TRBV19 and J usage is TRBJ1-3, with TRBD1 matching 9 bases. V lost 5 bases and J lost 2; bases outside the gene matches: 4. Per germline, CDR1 LNHDA and CDR2 SQIVND (reference sequence). This CDR3 has 15 amino acids. CDR3 bases: TGTGCCAGTAGTCCCGGGACAGGGACTGGAAACACCATATATTTT. It codes for CASSPGTGTGNTIYF.

CDR3 loop: CAWSRTGGPFDEQFF. The DNA of the CDR3 is TGTGCCTGGAGTCGTACGGGGGGGCCCTTCGATGAGCAGTTCTTC. The rearrangement uses TRBV30 and TRBJ2-1; the match to TRBD2 covers 8 bases. The CDR3 consists of 15 residues. Germline V gene data show CDR1 as GTSNPN and CDR2 as SVGIG (reference sequence). J was trimmed by 8 bases and V by 2 bases; bases with no gene match: 11.

V is TRBV2 and J is TRBJ2-7; D remains ambiguous. CDR1 SNHLY and CDR2 FYNNEI come from the germline V gene. Trimming removed 9 bases from V and 6 bases from J, with 18 bases in between. This CDR3 region has 13 residues. The CDR3 protein is CASLAVILSEQYF. In nucleotides, the CDR3 is TGTGCCAGTCTGGCGGTTATACTCTCCGAGCAGTACTTC.

The genes are TRBV11-2 and TRBJ2-3; 8 bases are a match to TRBD2. There are 15 residues in the CDR3. V shed 5 bases and J 1 base; nucleotides not matched to a gene: 5. Germline assignment: CDR1 SGHAT and CDR2 FQNNGV. CDR3 nucleotide sequence: TGTGCCAGCAGCCCCGTCGGGGGGGGCACAGATACGCAGTATTTT. Protein: CASSPVGGGTDTQYF.

The genes are TRBV27 and TRBJ2-7; TRBD1 matches at 10 bases. V shed 3 bases, J shed 6 bases, and the junction held 8 bases outside the gene matches. The CDR3 is made up of 15 amino acids. Germline V CDR1 and CDR2: MNHEY, SMNVEV (reference sequence). CDR3 region: CASSFTGTGDSEQYF. CDR3 nucleotide sequence: TGTGCCAGCAGTTTTACCGGGACAGGGGATTCCGAGCAGTACTTC.

This sequence joins TRBV29-1 and TRBJ2-7, with 7 bases lining up with TRBD2. V shed 2 bases, J shed 4 bases, and the junction held 5 bases outside the gene matches. Germline CDR1 SQVTM, CDR2 ANQGSEA. This CDR3 comprises 13 residues. The CDR3: CSVELAEEYEQYF. The CDR3, as DNA: TGCAGCGTTGAACTAGCGGAGGAATACGAGCAGTACTTC.

V and J are TRBV7-3 and TRBJ2-1; a weak D match, TRBD1 (7 bases). This CDR3 is built from 16 residues. The V gene lost 5 bases and the J gene lost 6 bases, with 20 bases spanning the gap. Per germline, CDR1 SGHTA and CDR2 FQGTGA. CDR3 DNA: TGTGCCAGCAGCCCCAGGGGCGGGACAGACGCCAATGAGCAGTTCTTC. This gives the protein CASSPRGGTDANEQFF.

J is TRBJ2-6 and V is TRBV9; TRBD2 agrees at 10 bases. CDR3 length: 21 amino acids. After removal of 3 bases from V and 1 base from J, the junction contained 16 bases not matched to a gene. CDR1 and CDR2 from the germline V gene are SGDLS and YYNGEE. The CDR3 region has the DNA TGTGCCAGCAGCGCTCGGAAGTTTAGCGGGAGGCCGTTTTCTGGGGCCAACGTCCTGACTTTC. This translates into CASSARKFSGRPFSGANVLTF.